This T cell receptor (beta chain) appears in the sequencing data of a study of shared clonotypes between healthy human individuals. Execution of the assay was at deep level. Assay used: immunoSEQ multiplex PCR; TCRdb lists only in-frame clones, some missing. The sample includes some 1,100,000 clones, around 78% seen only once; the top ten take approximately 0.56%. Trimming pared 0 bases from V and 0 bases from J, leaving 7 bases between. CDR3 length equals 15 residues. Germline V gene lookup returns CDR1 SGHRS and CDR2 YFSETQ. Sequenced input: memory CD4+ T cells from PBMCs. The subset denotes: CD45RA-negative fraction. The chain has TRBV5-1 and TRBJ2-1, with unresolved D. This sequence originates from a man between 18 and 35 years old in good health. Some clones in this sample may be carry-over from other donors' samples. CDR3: CASSLARNSYNEQFF. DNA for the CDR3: TGCGCCAGCAGCTTGGCCAGAAACTCCTACAATGAGCAGTTCTTC.